These 31 T cell receptor beta chains originate from one sample sequenced in a study of T-cell reconstitution after alpha-beta-depleted transplantation in children. During its preparation, the TCRbeta library received unique molecular identifiers. Each CDR3 protein gets one entry after TCRdb re-called the PCR reads with MiXCR. The sample has 360,000 or so distinct CDR3 sequences, 20% seen once; the top ten hold approximately 3.8%. Here the sequenced sample was PBMCs from the stem cell graft donor, taken from the stem cell graft. All receptors come from a human donor who donated a stem cell graft to a child with acute myeloid leukemia.

The V and J genes are TRBV6-5 and TRBJ2-1, with D maybe TRBD2 (5 bases). CDR1 is MNHEY, CDR2 SVGAGI, per germline. The CDR3 is 12 amino acids. Trimming pared 5 bases from V and 6 bases from J, leaving 8 bases between. As DNA, the CDR3 is TGTGCCAGCAGTCGGACTCCCAATGAGCAGTTCTTC. It specifies CASSRTPNEQFF.

This clonotype was recorded at least ten times. CDR3 nucleotides: TGTGCCAGCAGCTTGGACCCCTCATTCACAGATACGCAGTATTTT. Translated, it gives CASSLDPSFTDTQYF. V and J are TRBV5-5 and TRBJ2-3; D gene uncertain. The CDR3 covers 15 residues. Trimming left V 0 bases short and J 2 bases short, with 10 bases between. In germline, CDR1 is SGHKS, CDR2 YYEKEE (reference sequence). Using reference TRBV5-5 and TRBJ2-3 for the parts outside the CDR3, the full variable domain is DAGVTQSPTHLIKTRGQQVTLRCSPISGHKSVSWYQQVLGQGPQFIFQYYEKEERGRGNFPDRFSARQFPNYSSELNVNALLLGDSALYLCASSLDPSFTDTQYFGPGTRLTVL.

This chain uses TRBV5-1 with TRBJ2-6; weak D call: TRBD1 (6 bases). The germline V gene encodes CDR1 SGHRS and CDR2 YFSETQ. This CDR3 has 16 amino acids. Deletions cut 4 bases from V and 0 bases from J, with 11 bases between. The CDR3 nucleotides are TGCGCCAGCAGCCTAGGACAGCCCTCTGGGGCCAACGTCCTGACTTTC. It yields the protein CASSLGQPSGANVLTF.

Details on this clonotype: Germline is not matched at one junction end, which may reflect a read error. The chain combines TRBV10-3 with TRBJ2-1; D unclear. Germline lookup yields CDR1 ENHRY and CDR2 SYGVKD. There are 15 residues in the CDR3. The CDR3 reads CAISDTTFLYNEEFF. Written as DNA, the CDR3 is TGTGCCATCAGTGACACGACTTTCCTCTACAATGAGGAGTTCTTC.

CDR3 nucleotides: TGTGCCAGCAGCTTACTAGCGGGAGAAGTAGATACGCAGTATTTT. This translates into CASSLLAGEVDTQYF. This sequence joins TRBV7-2 and TRBJ2-3; 10 bases align to TRBD2. CDR3 size: 15 residues. The germline V gene encodes CDR1 SGHTA and CDR2 FQGNSA. Unmatched junction bases numbered 4, after V lost 2 bases and J lost 5 bases.

V is TRBV24-1 and J is TRBJ2-1; the match to TRBD1 covers 7 bases. Germline V gives CDR1 KGHDR, CDR2 SFDVKD. The length of the CDR3 is 13 residues. Losses at the gene ends were 5 bases for V and 8 bases for J; bases not matched to a gene: 5. The CDR3 sequence: CATSVGQGDEQFF. CDR3 sequence (DNA): TGTGCCACCAGTGTAGGTCAGGGGGATGAGCAGTTCTTC.

The chain joins TRBV12-3 or TRBV12-4 to TRBJ1-2; D gene uncertain. This CDR3 contains 13 residues. V lost 6 bases to trimming and J lost 5 bases, with 13 bases between them. The CDR3 spells CASSLSWTYGYTF. In nucleotides, the CDR3 is TGTGCCAGCAGCCTATCCTGGACGTATGGCTACACCTTC.

This chain uses TRBV20-1 with TRBJ1-1; the D is unclear. The CDR3 is 13 residues long. V lost 0 bases and J lost 1, with 6 bases in between. CDR1 and CDR2 from the germline V gene are DFQATT and SNEGSKA (reference sequence). This CDR3 is CSARDPKNTEAFF. Written as DNA, the CDR3 is TGCAGTGCTAGAGATCCTAAGAACACTGAAGCTTTCTTT.

The chain has TRBV2 and TRBJ1-2, with 10 bases matching TRBD1. The CDR3 is 14 residues long. The ends lost 7 bases at V and 2 bases at J; junction bases unmatched: 4. Germline-derived CDR1 and CDR2 are SNHLY and FYNNEI. This chain's CDR3 is CASKMDRGNYGYTF. CDR3 DNA: TGTGCCAGCAAAATGGACAGGGGGAACTATGGCTACACCTTC. The complete variable domain, with remaining parts taken from reference TRBV2 and TRBJ1-2, reads EPEVTQTPSHQVTQMGQEVILRCVPISNHLYFYWYRQILGQKVEFLVSFYNNEISEKSEIFDDQFSVERPDGSNFTLKIRSTKLEDSAMYFCASKMDRGNYGYTFGSGTRLTVV.

V is TRBV12-3 or TRBV12-4 and J is TRBJ2-3; 7 bases align to TRBD2. This CDR3 has 15 residues. The V and J ends lost 5 bases and 0 bases, in that order; junction bases with no gene match: 5. The CDR3 DNA follows: TGTGCCAGCAGTCCCCTAGCGGCTAGCACAGATACGCAGTATTTT. As protein: CASSPLAASTDTQYF.

A few counts support this clonotype. The chain has TRBV5-1 and TRBJ2-3, with 11 bases matching TRBD2. Germline trimming cut 3 bases from V and 6 bases from J; bases unmatched to any gene: 9. From germline, CDR1 is SGHRS and CDR2 YFSETQ. The CDR3 totals 16 residues. CDR3 region: CASSSGTSGPRDTQYF. As DNA, the CDR3 is TGCGCCAGCAGCTCCGGGACTAGCGGCCCGCGGGATACGCAGTATTTT.

The genes are TRBV7-9 and TRBJ2-2; 12 bases fit TRBD2. The CDR3 is 16 residues long. Germline CDR1 reads SEHNR; CDR2 reads FQNEAQ (reference sequence). V was pared by 6 bases and J by 4 bases, with 6 bases of the junction left unmatched. The CDR3 sequence is CASSPRLAGVTGELFF. For the CDR3, the DNA is TGTGCCAGCAGTCCCAGACTAGCGGGAGTCACCGGGGAGCTGTTTTTT.

This clonotype was picked up a small number of times. The chain uses TRBV20-1 and TRBJ2-7, with a tentative D call TRBD2 (5 bases). V shed 3 bases and J shed 3 bases, with 15 bases lying between them. Germline values: CDR1 DFQATT, CDR2 SNEGSKA (reference sequence). This CDR3 has 14 amino acids. The CDR3 is CSASSDSVVYEQYF. CDR3 coding DNA: TGCAGTGCTAGTTCGGACTCGGTTGTCTACGAGCAGTACTTC.

This chain joins TRBV24-1 and TRBJ2-5, with TRBD1 matching over 7 bases. The CDR3 has 15 amino acids. V lost 3 bases, J lost 5 bases, and 8 bases stayed unmatched. Germline CDR1 and CDR2: KGHDR and SFDVKD. In DNA form, the CDR3 reads TGTGCCACCAGTGATCTGACAGGGTTTGGTGAGACCCAGTACTTC. This encodes CATSDLTGFGETQYF.

The chain links TRBV29-1 to TRBJ1-2, with 9 nucleotides matching TRBD1. The germline V gene encodes CDR1 SQVTM and CDR2 ANQGSEA. The CDR3 loop spans 12 amino acids. The V segment lost 8 bases and the J segment 8 bases; nucleotides outside the gene matches: 9. The CDR3 is CSLRTGDQGYTF. As DNA, the CDR3 is TGCAGCCTAAGGACAGGGGATCAGGGCTACACCTTC.

This clonotype was found a few times. V usage is TRBV5-1 and J usage is TRBJ2-1, with TRBD2 matching over 7 bases. The ends lost 4 bases at V and 10 bases at J; junction bases unmatched: 8. The germline CDR1 and CDR2 sequences are SGHRS and YFSETQ. The CDR3 totals 13 residues. CDR3 in amino acids: CASSQEKGLEQFF. Written as DNA, the CDR3 is TGCGCCAGCAGCCAAGAGAAGGGACTAGAGCAGTTCTTC.

This clonotype was seen many times. The genes are TRBV12-3 or TRBV12-4 and TRBJ1-1; TRBD1 might be the D (5 bases). The CDR3 is 14 residues long. With 5 bases removed from V and 7 bases from J, the gap between germline ends came to 17 bases. The CDR3 DNA follows: TGTGCCAGCAGTACCGGTGGGGACCGTGATGAAGCTTTCTTT. It encodes CASSTGGDRDEAFF.

This clonotype has a count of ten or more. This rearrangement joins TRBV30 to TRBJ2-7, with D maybe TRBD1 (6 bases). There are 15 residues in the CDR3. V was cut by 2 bases and J by 2 bases, with 16 bases left in between. Looked up from germline, CDR1 is GTSNPN and CDR2 is SVGIG (reference sequence). The CDR3 is CAWSTALGGPYEQYF. In DNA form, the CDR3 reads TGTGCCTGGAGTACGGCTCTAGGGGGTCCCTACGAGCAGTACTTC.

This clonotype was found a few times. V gene TRBV4-2 combines with J gene TRBJ2-7, with TRBD2 matching 8 bases. The trim removed 0 bases at V and 0 bases at J, leaving 4 bases unmatched. The CDR3 spans 16 residues. Germline CDR1 LGHNA, CDR2 YNFKEQ. The CDR3 nucleotides are TGTGCCAGCAGCCAAGAGGGTAGCGGGGACTCCTACGAGCAGTACTTC. Encoded protein: CASSQEGSGDSYEQYF.

The chain is built from TRBV20-1 and TRBJ1-1; 10 bases match TRBD1. Per the germline V gene, CDR1 is DFQATT and CDR2 is SNEGSKA (reference sequence). With V trimmed by 3 bases and J by 8 bases, 3 bases remained unmatched. The CDR3 is 12 amino acids. The DNA for the CDR3 is TGCAGTGCTAGGACAGGGGGCATGGAAGCTTTCTTT. Translating gives CSARTGGMEAFF.

This clonotype has at least ten counts. V gene TRBV20-1 combines with J gene TRBJ2-1; D possibly corresponds to TRBD2 (6 bases). Germline values: CDR1 DFQATT, CDR2 SNEGSKA (reference sequence). Trimming stripped 3 bases from V and 2 bases from J, with 11 bases between. CDR3 length equals 14 residues. The CDR3 DNA reads as TGCAGTGCTAGGGGTCTAGCGACCTACAATGAGCAGTTCTTC. Translating gives CSARGLATYNEQFF.

The table lists this clonotype with many counts. The rearrangement joins TRBV12-3 or TRBV12-4 to TRBJ2-7, with 8 positions matching TRBD1. This CDR3 is 12 amino acids long. V shed 7 bases, J shed 4 bases, and the junction held 3 bases outside the gene matches. The DNA for the CDR3 is TGTGCCAGCACCCAGGGGGCTTACGAGCAGTACTTC. Encoded protein: CASTQGAYEQYF.

This clonotype was seen ten or more times. The CDR3 sequence is CASSRRGSYNEQFF. The CDR3 DNA follows: TGTGCCTCATCCCGGAGGGGCTCCTACAATGAGCAGTTCTTC. The rearrangement links TRBV12-3 or TRBV12-4 to TRBJ2-1, with D perhaps TRBD2 (6 bases). The CDR3 sequence is 14 residues long. Trimming removed 11 bases at V and 0 bases at J, with 14 bases between.

This clonotype occurred a few times. The J gene is TRBJ2-1, the V gene TRBV12-3 or TRBV12-4; no reliable D call. The CDR3 consists of 13 residues. Trimming stripped 5 bases from V and 4 bases from J, with 9 bases between. The CDR3 region is CASSGDQYNEQFF. CDR3 sequence (DNA): TGTGCCAGCAGTGGAGACCAGTACAATGAGCAGTTCTTC.

This clonotype has a handful of counts. The CDR3 region has the DNA TGTGCCAGCAGTGAAGTAGGGGGTATGAATTCACCCCTCCACTTT. Translating it yields CASSEVGGMNSPLHF. V and J are TRBV6-4 and TRBJ1-6, with D perhaps TRBD1 (6 bases). The CDR3 has 15 amino acids. The V gene's germline CDR1 is MRHNA and CDR2 SNTAGT. The V gene lost 3 bases and the J gene lost 7 bases, with 13 bases spanning the gap.

V usage is TRBV5-5 and J usage is TRBJ2-1; TRBD1 matches 8 bases. This CDR3 has 16 residues. The germline gives CDR1 SGHKS, CDR2 YYEKEE (reference sequence). The J segment lost 2 bases and the V segment lost 4 bases, leaving 8 bases of the junction unmatched. The CDR3 nucleotides read TGTGCCAGCAGCCTGGAGGGACAGGCGCCCTACAATGAGCAGTTCTTC. It encodes CASSLEGQAPYNEQFF.

The table lists this clonotype with many counts. The V and J genes are TRBV29-1 and TRBJ2-3; TRBD1 might be the D (6 bases). This CDR3 has 13 amino acids. The V end lost 8 bases, the J end lost 0 bases, and 12 bases lay between the germline ends. Looked up from germline, CDR1 is SQVTM and CDR2 is ANQGSEA. The CDR3 DNA reads as TGCAGCACTGGGGGCGGAAGCACAGATACGCAGTATTTT. Translation: CSTGGGSTDTQYF.

This clonotype was detected ten times or more. The gene calls are TRBV12-3 or TRBV12-4 and TRBJ2-1, with 7 bases lining up with TRBD2. This CDR3 is built from 11 residues. J was trimmed by 8 bases and V by 7 bases; bases with no gene match: 2. Here the CDR3 DNA reads TGTGCCAGCAAGGCGGGAGATGAGCAGTTCTTC. Translated: CASKAGDEQFF.

This clonotype was counted ten times or more. CDR3 residues: CASSYSGTGSAETQYF. CDR3 coding DNA: TGTGCCAGCAGTTACTCCGGGACAGGGTCAGCCGAGACCCAGTACTTC. The chain has TRBV6-5 and TRBJ2-5, with 9 bases lining up with TRBD1. Germline V gene data show CDR1 as MNHEY and CDR2 as SVGAGI. The CDR3 totals 16 residues. V dropped 0 bases and J dropped 5; count of bases not matched to a gene: 7.

V and J are TRBV28 and TRBJ2-1; the D gene is possibly TRBD2 (6 bases). V was trimmed by 4 bases and J by 9 bases, leaving 10 bases between them. CDR1 is MDHEN and CDR2 is SYDVKM in the germline V gene. CDR3 length: 12 amino acids. CDR3 sequence: CASSWTKREQFF. In DNA form, the CDR3 reads TGTGCCAGCAGTTGGACTAAGCGTGAGCAGTTCTTC.

This clonotype was found a few times. The V gene is TRBV24-1, the J gene TRBJ2-1; a weak D match, TRBD1 (6 bases). Per the germline V gene, CDR1 is KGHDR and CDR2 is SFDVKD. Trimming took off 3 bases at V and 5 bases at J, with 25 bases between the two ends. The CDR3 has 19 residues. The CDR3 DNA is TGTGCCACCAGTGATCCCCTAGGGGGTCAGGCGGAAGGGAACAATGAGCAGTTCTTC. Amino acids: CATSDPLGGQAEGNNEQFF.